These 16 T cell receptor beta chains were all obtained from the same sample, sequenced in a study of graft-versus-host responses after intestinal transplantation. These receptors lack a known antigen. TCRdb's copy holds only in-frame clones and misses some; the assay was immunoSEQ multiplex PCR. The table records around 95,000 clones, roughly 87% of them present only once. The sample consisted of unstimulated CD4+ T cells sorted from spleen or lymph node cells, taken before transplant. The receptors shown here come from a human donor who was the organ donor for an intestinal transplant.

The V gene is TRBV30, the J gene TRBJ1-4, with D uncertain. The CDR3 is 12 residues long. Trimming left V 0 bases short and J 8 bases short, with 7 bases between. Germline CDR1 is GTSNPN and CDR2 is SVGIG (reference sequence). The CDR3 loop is CAWSVMGEKLFF. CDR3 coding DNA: TGTGCCTGGAGTGTGATGGGAGAAAAACTGTTTTTT.

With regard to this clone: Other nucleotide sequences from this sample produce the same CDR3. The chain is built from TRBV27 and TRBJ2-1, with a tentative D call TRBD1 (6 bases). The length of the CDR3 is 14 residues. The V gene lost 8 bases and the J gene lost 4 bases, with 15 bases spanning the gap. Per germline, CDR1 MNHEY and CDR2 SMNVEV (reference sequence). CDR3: CASARAGEYNEQFF. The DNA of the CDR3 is TGTGCCAGCGCCCGGGCAGGGGAATACAATGAGCAGTTCTTC.

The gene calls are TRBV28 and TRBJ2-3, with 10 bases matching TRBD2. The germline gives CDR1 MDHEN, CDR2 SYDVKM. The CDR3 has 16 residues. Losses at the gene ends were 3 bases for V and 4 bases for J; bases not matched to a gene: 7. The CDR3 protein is CASSLASGGGSDTQYF. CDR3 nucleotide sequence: TGTGCCAGCAGTTTGGCTAGCGGGGGAGGGTCAGATACGCAGTATTTT. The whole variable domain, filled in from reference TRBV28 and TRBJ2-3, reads DVKVTQSSRYLVKRTGEKVFLECVQDMDHENMFWYRQDPGLGLRLIYFSYDVKMKEKGDIPEGYSVSREKKERFSLILESASTNQTSMYLCASSLASGGGSDTQYFGPGTRLTVL.

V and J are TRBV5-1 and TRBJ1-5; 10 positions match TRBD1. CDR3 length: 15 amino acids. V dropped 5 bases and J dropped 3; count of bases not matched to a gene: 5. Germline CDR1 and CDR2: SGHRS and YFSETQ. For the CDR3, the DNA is TGCGCCAGCAGTTCAGGACAGGGGGACAATCAGCCCCAGCATTTT. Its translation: CASSSGQGDNQPQHF.

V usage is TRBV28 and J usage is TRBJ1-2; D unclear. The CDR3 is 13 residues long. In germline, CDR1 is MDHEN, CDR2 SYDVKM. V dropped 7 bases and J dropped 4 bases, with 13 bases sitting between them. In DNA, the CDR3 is TGTGCCAGCACCCCTCCGGAGGGCTATGGCTACACCTTC. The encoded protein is CASTPPEGYGYTF.

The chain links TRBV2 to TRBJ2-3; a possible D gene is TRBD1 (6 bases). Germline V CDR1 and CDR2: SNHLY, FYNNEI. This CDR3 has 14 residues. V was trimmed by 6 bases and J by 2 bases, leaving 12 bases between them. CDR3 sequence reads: CASSRTAFTDTQYF. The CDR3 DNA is TGTGCCAGCAGCCGGACAGCGTTCACAGATACGCAGTATTTT.

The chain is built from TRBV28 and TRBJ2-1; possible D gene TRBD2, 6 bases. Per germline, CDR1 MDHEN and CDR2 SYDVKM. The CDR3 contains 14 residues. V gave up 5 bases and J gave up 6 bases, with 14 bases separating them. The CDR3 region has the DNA TGTGCCAGCAGTCGCGGAGGGCGCATCAATGAGCAGTTCTTC. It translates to CASSRGGRINEQFF.

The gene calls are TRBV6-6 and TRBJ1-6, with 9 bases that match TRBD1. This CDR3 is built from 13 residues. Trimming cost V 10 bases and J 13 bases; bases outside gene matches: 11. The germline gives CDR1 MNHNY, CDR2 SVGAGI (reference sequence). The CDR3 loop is CAIRRDRASPLHF. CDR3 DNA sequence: TGTGCCATCCGACGGGACAGGGCGTCTCCCCTCCACTTT.

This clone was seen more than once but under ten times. The DNA of the CDR3 is TGTGCCAGCAGCGCCCGGACTAGCGGGAGCACAGATACGCAGTATTTT. This translates into CASSARTSGSTDTQYF. V is TRBV28 and J is TRBJ2-3; 11 nucleotides align to TRBD2. V trimming: 6 bases; J trimming: 0 bases; junction bases outside the gene matches: 5. This CDR3 region has 16 residues. CDR1 and CDR2 (germline): MDHEN, SYDVKM. The full variable domain, its missing parts supplied by reference TRBV28 and TRBJ2-3, is DVKVTQSSRYLVKRTGEKVFLECVQDMDHENMFWYRQDPGLGLRLIYFSYDVKMKEKGDIPEGYSVSREKKERFSLILESASTNQTSMYLCASSARTSGSTDTQYFGPGTRLTVL.

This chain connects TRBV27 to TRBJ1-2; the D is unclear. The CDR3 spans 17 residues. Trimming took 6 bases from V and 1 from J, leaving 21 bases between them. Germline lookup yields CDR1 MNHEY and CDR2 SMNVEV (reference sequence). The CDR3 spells CASRGGRTILHNYGYTF. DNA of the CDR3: TGTGCCAGCAGAGGAGGGCGGACTATACTTCATAACTATGGCTACACCTTC.

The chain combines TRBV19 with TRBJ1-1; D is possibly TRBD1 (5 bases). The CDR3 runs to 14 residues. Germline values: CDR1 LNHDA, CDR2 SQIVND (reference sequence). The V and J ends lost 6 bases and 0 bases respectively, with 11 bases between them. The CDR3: CASRRGHLNTEAFF. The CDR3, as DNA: TGTGCCAGTAGGAGGGGTCACCTGAACACTGAAGCTTTCTTT.

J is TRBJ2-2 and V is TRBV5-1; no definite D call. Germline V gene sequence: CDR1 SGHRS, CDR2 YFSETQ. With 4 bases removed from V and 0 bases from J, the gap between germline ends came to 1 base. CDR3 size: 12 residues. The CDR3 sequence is CASSANTGELFF. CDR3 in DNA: TGCGCCAGCAGCGCGAACACCGGGGAGCTGTTTTTT.

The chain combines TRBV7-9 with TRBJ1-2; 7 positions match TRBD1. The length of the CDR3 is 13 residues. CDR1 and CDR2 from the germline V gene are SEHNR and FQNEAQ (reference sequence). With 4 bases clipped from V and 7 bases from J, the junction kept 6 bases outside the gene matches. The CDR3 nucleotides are TGTGCCAGCAGCTCAGGGGGGAAAGGTGGCTACACCTTC. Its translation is CASSSGGKGGYTF.

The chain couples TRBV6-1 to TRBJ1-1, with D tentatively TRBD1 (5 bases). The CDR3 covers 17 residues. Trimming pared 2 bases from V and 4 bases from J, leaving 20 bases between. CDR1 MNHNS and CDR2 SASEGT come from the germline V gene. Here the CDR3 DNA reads TGTGCCAGCAGTGAAATCCTAGGGCCCAGCGGGGGCACTGAAGCTTTCTTT. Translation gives CASSEILGPSGGTEAFF.

CDR3 in amino acids: CASSLDRTSYNEQFF. CDR3 DNA: TGCGCCAGCAGCTTGGACCGAACCTCCTACAATGAGCAGTTCTTC. The chain recombines TRBV5-1 with TRBJ2-1, with unresolved D. The length of the CDR3 is 15 residues. Germline CDR1 is SGHRS and CDR2 is YFSETQ. V lost 0 bases and J lost 0, with 7 bases in between.

CDR3 nucleotide sequence: TGTGCCAGCAGCGCGGGGGCTTCAGGGGCTTCGTCACCCCTCCACTTT. Encoded protein: CASSAGASGASSPLHF. The chain is built from TRBV9 and TRBJ1-6, with a possible D match to TRBD1 (6 bases). V lost 3 bases, J lost 10 bases, and 20 bases lay in between. This CDR3 comprises 16 residues. Germline V gene lookup returns CDR1 SGDLS and CDR2 YYNGEE.